The subject of this entry is one T cell receptor (beta chain). Its antigen is not known. Prior to sequencing, the ViraFEST assay stimulated PBMC with viral peptide pools, which expanded the antigen-specific CD4+ T cells. The culture ran for 10 days, and then CD4+ T cells were isolated. The vaccine recipients had no prior SARS-CoV-2 infection, with negative nucleocapsid antibodies. With 8.5 to 10 ug/ml peptides and 7.5 to 10 IU/ml IL-2, over 1.5 million PBMC per well were cultured. Replacing half the medium with IL-2 medium was done on days 3 and 7. Germline CDR1 is MGHRA and CDR2 is YSYEKL. The CDR3 totals 14 residues. The V end lost 1 base, the J end lost 0 bases, and 6 bases lay between the germline ends. Some clones are missing from TCRdb's copy, which holds only in-frame ones; the method was immunoSEQ multiplex PCR. The repertoire holds 67,000 or so clones, with about 65% as singletons. The sample comes from a study of vaccination effects on CD4 cells after COVID-19. Study at large: The participants, recipients of two vaccine doses, got either BNT162b2 or mRNA-1273. Notes on the study in general: Marked clonal contraction of both clone types appeared late after vaccination.

The chain links TRBV4-1 to TRBJ1-1, with D unresolved. The sequence was collected from a human donor who received a COVID-19 vaccine. The sample here was CD4+ T cells from PBMCs cultured with HCoV-OC43 spike peptides, taken before COVID-19 vaccination. Subset: HCoV-OC43 spike overlapping peptide pool stimulation. The CDR3 spells CASSQVWMNTEAFF. In DNA form, the CDR3 reads TGCGCCAGCAGCCAAGTATGGATGAACACTGAAGCTTTCTTT.